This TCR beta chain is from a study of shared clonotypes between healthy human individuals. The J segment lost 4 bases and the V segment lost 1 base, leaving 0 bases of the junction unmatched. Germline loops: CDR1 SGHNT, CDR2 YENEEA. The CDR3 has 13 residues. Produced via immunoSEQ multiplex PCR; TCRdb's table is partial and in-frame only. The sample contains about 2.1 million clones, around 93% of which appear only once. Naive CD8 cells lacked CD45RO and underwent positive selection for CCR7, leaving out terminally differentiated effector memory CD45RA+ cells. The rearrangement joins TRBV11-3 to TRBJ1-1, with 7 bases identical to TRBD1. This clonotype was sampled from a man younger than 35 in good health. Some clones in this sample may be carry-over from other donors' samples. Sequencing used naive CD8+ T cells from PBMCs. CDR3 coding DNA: TGTGCCAGCAGCTTAGGACAGGGCACTGAAGCTTTCTTT. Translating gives CASSLGQGTEAFF.